The clone carrying this T cell receptor (beta chain) has at least ten counts. TCRdb reanalyzed the PCR reads via MiXCR. The profile shows about 47,000 clones, approximately 24% of them singletons. Germline V gene lookup returns CDR1 ENHRY and CDR2 SYGVKD. The ends were cut back, 0 bases at V and 3 bases at J, with 8 bases in the middle. This CDR3 is 14 amino acids long. The record originates from a study of metastatic and nonmetastatic thyroid tumors. There were no patients who had received any treatment before thyroid surgery. The TCR comes from a male donor with papillary thyroid cancer or a benign thyroid nodule (not recorded which). Some clones in this sample may be carry-over from other donors' samples. V usage is TRBV10-3 and J usage is TRBJ1-1; D not resolved. The specimen sequenced was blood. For the CDR3, the DNA is TGTGCCATCAGTGAGTCAAGTGGTTACACTGAAGCTTTCTTT. The encoded protein is CAISESSGYTEAFF.